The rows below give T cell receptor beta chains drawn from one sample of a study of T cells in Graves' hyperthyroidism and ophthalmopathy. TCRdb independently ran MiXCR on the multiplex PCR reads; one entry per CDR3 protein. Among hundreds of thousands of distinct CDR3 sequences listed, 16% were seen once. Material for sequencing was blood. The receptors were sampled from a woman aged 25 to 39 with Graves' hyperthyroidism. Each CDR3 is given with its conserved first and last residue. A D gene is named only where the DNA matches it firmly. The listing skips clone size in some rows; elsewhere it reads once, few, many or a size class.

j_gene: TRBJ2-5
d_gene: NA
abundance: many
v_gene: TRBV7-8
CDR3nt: TGCGCCAGCAGCTTGGGGGCCGGCTACCAAGAGACCCAGTACTTC
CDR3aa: CASSLGAGYQETQYF

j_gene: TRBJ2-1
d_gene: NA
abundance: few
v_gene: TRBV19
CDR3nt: TGTGCCAGTAGTTCTCCCAAAGTTATGGCAAACAATGAGCAGTTCTTC
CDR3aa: CASSSPKVMANNEQFF

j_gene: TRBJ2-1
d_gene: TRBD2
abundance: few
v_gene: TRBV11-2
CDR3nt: TGTGCCAGCAGCCTCTTAACTGGGAGGGGAGAGCAGTTCTTC
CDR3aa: CASSLLTGRGEQFF

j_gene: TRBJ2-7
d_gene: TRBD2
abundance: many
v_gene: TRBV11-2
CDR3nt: TGTGCCAGCAGCTTATCAGCGGGGGACTCCTACGAGCAGTACTTC
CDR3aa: CASSLSAGDSYEQYF

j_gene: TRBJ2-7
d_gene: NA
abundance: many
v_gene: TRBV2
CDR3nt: TGTGCCAGCAGTGAAGGGGGGACGTCCTACGAGCAGTACTTC
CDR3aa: CASSEGGTSYEQYF

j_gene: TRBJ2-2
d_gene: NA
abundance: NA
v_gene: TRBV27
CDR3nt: TGTGCCAGCAGTTTATTAGAGCCCCCGGGGGAGCTGTTTTTT
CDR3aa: CASSLLEPPGELFF

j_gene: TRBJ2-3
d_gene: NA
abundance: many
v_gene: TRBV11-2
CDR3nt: TGTGCCAGCAGCTTAACCGGATTTAAAACAGATACGCAGTATTTT
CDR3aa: CASSLTGFKTDTQYF

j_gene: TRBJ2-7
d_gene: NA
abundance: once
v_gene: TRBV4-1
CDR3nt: TGCGCCAGCAGCCAAGATCAAGGGGCGGCTTACGAGCAGTACTTC
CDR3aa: CASSQDQGAAYEQYF

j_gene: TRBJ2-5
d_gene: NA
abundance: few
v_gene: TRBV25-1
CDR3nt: TGTGCCAGAAAACCCCAGGGTGAAAGGGAGACCCAGTACTTC
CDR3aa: CARKPQGERETQYF

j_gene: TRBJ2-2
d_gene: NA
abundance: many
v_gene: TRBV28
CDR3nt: TGTGCCAGCAGTCTGACAGCTGCGAACACCGGGGAGCTGTTTTTT
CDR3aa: CASSLTAANTGELFF

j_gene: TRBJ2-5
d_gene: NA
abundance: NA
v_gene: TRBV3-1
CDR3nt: TGTGCCAGCAGCCGTAGGGACACAGGGACCCAGTACTTC
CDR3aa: CASSRRDTGTQYF

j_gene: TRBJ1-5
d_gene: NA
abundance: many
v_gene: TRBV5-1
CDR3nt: TGCGCCAGCAGCTTGGAGGGGACTGGCAATCAGCCCCAGCATTTT
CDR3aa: CASSLEGTGNQPQHF

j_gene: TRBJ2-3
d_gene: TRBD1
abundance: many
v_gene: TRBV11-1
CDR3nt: TGTGCCAGCAGCGGGACAGGCTGGGGCACAGATACGCAGTATTTT
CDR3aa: CASSGTGWGTDTQYF

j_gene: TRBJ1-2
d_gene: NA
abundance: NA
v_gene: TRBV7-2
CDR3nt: TGTGCCAGCAGCCCCCTAGGGGCCCTAGCTAACTATGGCTACACCTTC
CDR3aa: CASSPLGALANYGYTF

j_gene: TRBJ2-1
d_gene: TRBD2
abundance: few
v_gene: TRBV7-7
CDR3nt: TGTGCTAGCAGCTTAGCGGTGGCTAGCGGACACAATGAGCAGTTCTTC
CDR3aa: CASSLAVASGHNEQFF

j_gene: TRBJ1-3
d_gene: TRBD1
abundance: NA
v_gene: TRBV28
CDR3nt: TGTGCCAGCAGTCCAACCCGACAGGGAGGAAACACCATATATTTT
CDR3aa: CASSPTRQGGNTIYF

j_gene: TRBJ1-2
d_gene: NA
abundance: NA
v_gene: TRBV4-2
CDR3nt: TGTGCCAGCAGCCAAGATTGGGGGAGGGATGGCTACACCTTC
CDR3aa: CASSQDWGRDGYTF

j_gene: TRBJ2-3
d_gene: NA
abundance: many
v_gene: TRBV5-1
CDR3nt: TGCGCCAGCAGAACCGAATACCGCACAGATACGCAGTATTTT
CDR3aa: CASRTEYRTDTQYF

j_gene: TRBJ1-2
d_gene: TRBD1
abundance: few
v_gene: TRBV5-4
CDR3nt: TGTGCCAGCAGCTTCACAGGGGTTGACTATGGCTACACCTTC
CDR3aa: CASSFTGVDYGYTF

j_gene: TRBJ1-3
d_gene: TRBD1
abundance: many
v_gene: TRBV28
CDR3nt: TGTGCCAGCAGTTTAAGGGCAGGGGGGTCGAAAGGAAACACCATATATTTT
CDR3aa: CASSLRAGGSKGNTIYF